There are a few counts of the clone carrying this T cell receptor beta chain. The genes are named according to mouse. The read ends 4 residues before the CDR3 terminus; that terminus is restored from the germline J gene. This specimen belongs to a study of CD8+ T cells in alopecia areata. Study in general: C3H/HeJ graft donors with spontaneous alopecia, aged 6-12 months, supplied skin that was transplanted onto female C3H/HeJ mice aged about 6-11 weeks.

Once RNA had been extracted, it was reverse transcribed into cDNA to act as the sequencing template. TCRdb keeps only in-frame clones here, not all; method: immunoSEQ multiplex PCR. The sample contains about 110,000 clones, none of them singletons. The V and J ends lost 5 bases and 0 bases, in that order; junction bases with no gene match: 6. The germline gives CDR1 GKSSPN, CDR2 SITVG. CDR3 length: 16 amino acids. The sequence derives from a C3H/HeJ mouse with alopecia areata. This line is of MHC haplotype H2-k. J is TRBJ2-1 and V is TRBV31; TRBD1 aligns across 11 bases. Sequences were obtained from lesional skin. The DNA read from the CDR3 is TGTGCCTGGTCCGGGACAGGGGGGAGTAACTATGCT. The encoded protein is CAWSGTGGSNYA. Given in full, the CDR3 is CAWSGTGGSNYAEQFF.